The sequence of this T cell receptor (beta chain) was determined in a study of control samples from healthy donors and cancer patients (TCRdb year 2020). Turning to this clone: This receptor's antigen is unknown. Base quality data are lacking; no much larger clone is found one base away.

Taken from the germline V gene (reference sequence), the CDR1 and CDR2 loops are GTSNPN and SVGIG. Relative to germline, V is 3 bases shorter and J is 4 bases shorter, with 18 bases between their ends. Including the terminal cysteine and phenylalanine, the CDR3 comprises 16 residues. The kept DNA is CDR3 alone, 48 bases in frame from the first base. The library was generated by the immunoSEQ multiplex PCR assay. Sourced from immuneACCESS, this table was stored by TCRdb with only in-frame sequences that have V and J called. A share of the clones is absent; for the studies checked, an unresolved V gene accounts for under half, and the remainder has no known explanation. The sample table records 90,000 to 150,000 clones; 91% of these occur just once. The ten largest clones take up 7.8% of the sample.

The source of this sequence is a woman aged 18-29 years in good health. Material for sequencing was blood. The rearranged segments are TRBV30 and TRBJ1-4; matching of 5 bases hints at TRBD1 as the D gene. The DNA sequence is TGTGCCTGGAGCCCTCGGGGGGAGGGGTTTAATGAAAAACTGTTTTTT. It translates to CAWSPRGEGFNEKLFF.